Reported below is one T cell receptor beta chain. The sample originates from a study of control samples from healthy donors and cancer patients. Germline lookup yields CDR1 DFQATT and CDR2 SNEGSKA (reference sequence). V gave up 3 bases and J gave up 1 base; unmatched junction bases: 11. The CDR3 is 17 residues long. Produced via immunoSEQ multiplex PCR; TCRdb's table is partial and in-frame only. The sample records about 160,000 clones, around nine tenths being singletons. The sequence derives from a man aged 25-45 years in good health. This chain uses TRBV20-1 with TRBJ2-3; 9 bases agree with TRBD2. The sample taken for sequencing was blood. The CDR3 DNA sequence: TGCAGTGCTAGTCCACCCGGGACTAGCCTCCGCACAGATACGCAGTATTTT. Residues: CSASPPGTSLRTDTQYF.